Sequencing of this TCR beta chain was carried out in a study of tumor and adjacent non-tumor tissue in lung cancer. Study information: The cohort had about twelve adenocarcinoma, 2 squamous cell and 1 small cell patients. Notes on the study in general: Compared with tumor, normal lung showed significantly lower TCR diversity. Tumor repertoires had a smaller top 100 clone share than normal lung. Shorter survival was associated with higher TCR diversity in tumors.

A modified ARM-PCR protocol with three rounds of nested PCR amplified TCRbeta. TCRdb processed the multiplex PCR reads anew with MiXCR; each CDR3 protein has one entry. The data contain 75,000 to 95,000 distinct CDR3 sequences, 55% to 75% of them seen just once; the ten biggest clones take up approximately 10%. As for this clonotype: Its antigen remains unknown. Germline and junction disagree at one end, which may indicate a read error.

The template was RNA from unsorted bulk tissue. The specimen sequenced was lung tumor tissue. The sequence derives from a woman aged 40 to 50 with non-small cell lung cancer.

The CDR3 loop is CTSSLGMASGLSRNQPQHF. The CDR3 DNA reads as TGTACCAGCAGCTTGGGTATGGCAAGTGGTCTCTCCCGCAATCAGCCCCAGCATTTT. The chain employs TRBV5-6 and TRBJ1-5; no clear D gene. Germline CDR1 SGHDT, CDR2 YYEEEE. The CDR3 totals 19 residues.